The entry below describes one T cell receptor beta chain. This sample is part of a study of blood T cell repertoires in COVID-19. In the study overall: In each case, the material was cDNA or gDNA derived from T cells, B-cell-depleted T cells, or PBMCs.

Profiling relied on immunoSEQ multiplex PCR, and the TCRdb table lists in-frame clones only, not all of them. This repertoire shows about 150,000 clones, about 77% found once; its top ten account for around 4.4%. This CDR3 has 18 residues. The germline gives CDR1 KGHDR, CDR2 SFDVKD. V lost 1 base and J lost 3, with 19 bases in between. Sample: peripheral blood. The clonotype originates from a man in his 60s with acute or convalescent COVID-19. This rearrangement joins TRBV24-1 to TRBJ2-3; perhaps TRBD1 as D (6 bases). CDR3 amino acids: CATSDFGGERGSTDTQYF. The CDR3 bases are TGTGCCACCAGTGATTTTGGGGGTGAAAGGGGGTCTACAGATACGCAGTATTTT.